This T cell receptor (beta chain) was documented in a study of blood T cell repertoires in COVID-19. Study overall: The cDNA or gDNA used as material had been derived from T cells, B-cell-depleted T cells, or PBMCs.

J gave up 2 bases and V 4 bases, and 3 bases lay outside the gene matches. The CDR3 extends over 14 amino acids. CDR1 and CDR2 (germline): SGHDT, YYEEEE. The protocol was immunoSEQ multiplex PCR, while the TCRdb copy is restricted to in-frame clones and leaves out a portion. The profile shows about 230,000 clones, 65% to 90% of them singletons. On this clone: Other DNA sequences in this sample translate to the same CDR3.

This chain joins TRBV5-6 and TRBJ1-2; 9 nucleotides agree with TRBD1. The sequenced sample was peripheral blood. This clonotype originated in a middle-aged woman who had recovered from COVID-19. CDR3 sequence (DNA): TGTGCCAGCAGCCGGACAGGGGCGAACTATGGCTACACCTTC. Residues: CASSRTGANYGYTF.